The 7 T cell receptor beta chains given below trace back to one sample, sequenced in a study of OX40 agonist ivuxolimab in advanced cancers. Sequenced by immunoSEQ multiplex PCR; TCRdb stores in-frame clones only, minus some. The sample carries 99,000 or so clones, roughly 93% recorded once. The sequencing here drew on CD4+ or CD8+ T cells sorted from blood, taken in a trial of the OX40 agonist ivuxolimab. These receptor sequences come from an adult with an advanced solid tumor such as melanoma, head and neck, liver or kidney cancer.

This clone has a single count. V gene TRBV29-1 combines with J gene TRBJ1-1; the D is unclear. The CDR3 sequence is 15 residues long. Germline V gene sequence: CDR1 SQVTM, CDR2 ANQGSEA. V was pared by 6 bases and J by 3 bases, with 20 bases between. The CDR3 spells CSVWVQRLADTEAFF. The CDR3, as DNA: TGCAGCGTCTGGGTTCAGCGGCTGGCTGACACTGAAGCTTTCTTT.

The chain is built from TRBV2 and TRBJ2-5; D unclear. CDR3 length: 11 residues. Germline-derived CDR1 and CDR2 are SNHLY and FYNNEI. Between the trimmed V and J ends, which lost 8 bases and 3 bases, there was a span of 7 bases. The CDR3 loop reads CASAPKETQYF. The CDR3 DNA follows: TGTGCCAGCGCCCCTAAAGAGACCCAGTACTTC.

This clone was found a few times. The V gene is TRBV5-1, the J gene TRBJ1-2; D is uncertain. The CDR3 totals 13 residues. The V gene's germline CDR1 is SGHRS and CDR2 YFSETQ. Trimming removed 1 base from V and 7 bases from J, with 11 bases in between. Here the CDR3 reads CASSLSEDFGYTF. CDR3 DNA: TGCGCCAGCAGCTTGTCAGAGGACTTTGGCTACACCTTC.

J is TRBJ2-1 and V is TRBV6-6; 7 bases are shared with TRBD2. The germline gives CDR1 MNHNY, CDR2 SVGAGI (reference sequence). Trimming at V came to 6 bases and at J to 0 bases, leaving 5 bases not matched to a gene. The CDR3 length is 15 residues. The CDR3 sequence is CASRFSGNSYNEQFF. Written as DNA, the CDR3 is TGTGCCAGCAGATTCAGCGGGAACTCCTACAATGAGCAGTTCTTC.

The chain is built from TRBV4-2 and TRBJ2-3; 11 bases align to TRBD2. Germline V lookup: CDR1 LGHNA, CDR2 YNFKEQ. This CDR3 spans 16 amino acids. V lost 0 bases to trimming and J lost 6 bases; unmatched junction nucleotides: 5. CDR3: CASSQDLASGGDTQYF. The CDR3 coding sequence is TGTGCCAGCAGCCAAGATTTGGCTAGCGGGGGGGATACGCAGTATTTT.

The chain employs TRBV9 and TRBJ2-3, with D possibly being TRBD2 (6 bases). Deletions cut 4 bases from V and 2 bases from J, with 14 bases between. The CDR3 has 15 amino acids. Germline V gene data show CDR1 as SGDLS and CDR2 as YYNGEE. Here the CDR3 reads CASSPRLVYTDTQYF. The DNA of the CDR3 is TGTGCCAGCAGCCCTCGACTAGTCTACACAGATACGCAGTATTTT.

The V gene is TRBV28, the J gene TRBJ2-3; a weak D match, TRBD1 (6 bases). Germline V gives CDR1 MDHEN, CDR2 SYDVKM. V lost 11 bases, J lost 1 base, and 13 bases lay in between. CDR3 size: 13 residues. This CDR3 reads CAGNRVGTDTQYF. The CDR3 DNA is TGTGCCGGCAACAGGGTTGGCACAGATACGCAGTATTTT.